The sequence of this T cell receptor beta chain was determined in a study of control samples from healthy donors and cancer patients. Germline V gives CDR1 LNHNV, CDR2 YYDKDF (reference sequence). The CDR3 runs to 16 residues. Details on this clone: The junction differs from germline at one of its ends, possibly a read error. In the same sample, other DNA sequences code for this CDR3.

Generated by immunoSEQ multiplex PCR, the TCRdb table keeps only in-frame clones and is missing some. Counted here are fewer than 85,000 clones, about nine tenths occurring once; the ten biggest clones make up less than 20%. Sample: blood. The receptor was derived from a man aged 25-45 years in good health. The J gene is TRBJ2-1, the V gene TRBV15; 7 bases are a match to TRBD1. The CDR3 spells CATSRARQGIYNEQFF. CDR3 coding DNA: TGCGCCACCAGCCGGGCGCGACAGGGTATATACAATGAGCAGTTCTTC. Drawing the rest from reference TRBV15 and TRBJ2-1, the complete variable domain is DAMVIQNPRYQVTQFGKPVTLSCSQTLNHNVMYWYQQKSSQAPKLLFHYYDKDFNNEADTPDNFQSRRPNTSFCFLDIRSPGLGDTAMYLCATSRARQGIYNEQFFGPGTRLTVL.